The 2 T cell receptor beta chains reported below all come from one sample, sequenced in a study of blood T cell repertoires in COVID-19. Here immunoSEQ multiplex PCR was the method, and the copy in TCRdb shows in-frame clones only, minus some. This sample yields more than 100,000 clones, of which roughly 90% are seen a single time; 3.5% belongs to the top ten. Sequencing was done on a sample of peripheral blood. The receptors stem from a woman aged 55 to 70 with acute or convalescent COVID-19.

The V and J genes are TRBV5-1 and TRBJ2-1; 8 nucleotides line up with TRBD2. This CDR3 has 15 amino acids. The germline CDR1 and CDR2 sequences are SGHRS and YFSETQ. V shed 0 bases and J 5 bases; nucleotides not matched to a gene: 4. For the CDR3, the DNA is TGCGCCAGCAGCTTGGCCAGCGGGGGTCACAATGAGCAGTTCTTC. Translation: CASSLASGGHNEQFF.

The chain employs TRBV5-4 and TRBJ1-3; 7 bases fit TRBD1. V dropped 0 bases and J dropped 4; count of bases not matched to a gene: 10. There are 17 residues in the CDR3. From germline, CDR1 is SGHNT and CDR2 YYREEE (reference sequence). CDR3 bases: TGTGCCAGCAGCTTGGCGCATGCGACAGGGCAAGGAAACACCATATATTTT. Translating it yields CASSLAHATGQGNTIYF.